This TCR beta chain was documented in a study of blood T cell repertoires in COVID-19. As for the study in general: Italy, Spain and the United States were the sources of the convalescent and acute COVID-19 samples. T cells, B-cell-depleted T cells, or PBMCs provided the cDNA or gDNA that served as material.

Seattle patients were enrolled while actively infected and followed longitudinally. The authors' processing: Reference gene primer amplification yielded estimated nucleated cell counts. TCRdb keeps only in-frame clones here, not all; method: immunoSEQ multiplex PCR. V, J and clone size reflect that table, while D and trimming were determined from the DNA. There are about 130,000 clones in the sample; 85% to 90% occur only once, and around 4.5% lies in the top ten. This CDR3 is 14 amino acids long. CDR1 and CDR2 from the germline V gene are GTSNPN and SVGIG (reference sequence). V was clipped by 0 bases and J by 5 bases, with 11 bases between them.

This chain uses TRBV30 with TRBJ1-3; D not certain. This receptor was obtained from a man aged 55-75 years with COVID-19, enrolled during active disease. Sequenced: peripheral blood. The CDR3 loop is CAWSVPETRNTIYF. For the CDR3, the DNA is TGTGCCTGGAGTGTACCGGAGACCAGAAACACCATATATTTT.